This TCR beta chain was observed in a study of blood T cell repertoires in COVID-19. The protocol was immunoSEQ multiplex PCR, while the TCRdb copy is restricted to in-frame clones and leaves out a portion. The data hold around 130,000 clones, with 75% to 90% observed a single time. The TCR originated in a man between 65 and 85 years old with acute or convalescent COVID-19. Input material: peripheral blood.

The CDR3 coding sequence is TGTGCCAGCAGCTCTCAAGGGGGCGAAGGCTACACCTTC. Translation: CASSSQGGEGYTF. The chain is built from TRBV7-2 and TRBJ1-2; TRBD1 agrees at 7 bases. Germline V CDR1 and CDR2: SGHTA, FQGNSA. J was trimmed by 8 bases and V by 4 bases; bases with no gene match: 7. The CDR3 runs 13 residues. The whole variable domain, filled in from reference TRBV7-2 and TRBJ1-2, reads GAGVSQSPSNKVTEKGKDVELRCDPISGHTALYWYRQSLGQGLEFLIYFQGNSAPDKSGLPSDRFSAERTGGSVSTLTIQRTQQEDSAVYLCASSSQGGEGYTFGSGTRLTVV.